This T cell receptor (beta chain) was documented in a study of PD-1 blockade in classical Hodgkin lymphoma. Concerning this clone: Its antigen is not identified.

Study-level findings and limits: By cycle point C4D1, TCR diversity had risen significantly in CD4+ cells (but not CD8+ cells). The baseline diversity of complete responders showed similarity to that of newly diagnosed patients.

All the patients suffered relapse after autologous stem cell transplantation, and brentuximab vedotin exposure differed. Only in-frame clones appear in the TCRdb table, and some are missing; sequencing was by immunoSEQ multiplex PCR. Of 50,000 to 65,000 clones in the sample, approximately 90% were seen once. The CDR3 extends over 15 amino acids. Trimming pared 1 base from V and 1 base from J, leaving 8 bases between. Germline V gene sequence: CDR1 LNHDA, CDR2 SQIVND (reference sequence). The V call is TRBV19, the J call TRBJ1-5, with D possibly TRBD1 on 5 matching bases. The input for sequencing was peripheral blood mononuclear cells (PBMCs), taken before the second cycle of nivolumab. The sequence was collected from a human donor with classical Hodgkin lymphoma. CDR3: CASSIGGASNQPQHF. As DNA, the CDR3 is TGTGCCAGTAGTATAGGAGGGGCGAGCAATCAGCCCCAGCATTTT.